Each of the 17 T cell receptor beta chains below was sequenced from the same sample in a study of cytomegalovirus exposure and HLA in healthy donors. PCR was performed using 60 Vbeta and 13 Jbeta primers. Profiling relied on immunoSEQ multiplex PCR, and the TCRdb table lists in-frame clones only, not all of them. The data hold 200,000 or so clones, with 80% to 85% observed a single time. The material sequenced was PBMCs. The receptors were sampled from a boy aged 5-17 years in good health and CMV-seronegative.

The chain employs TRBV5-4 and TRBJ1-6; possibly TRBD1 for D (5 bases). Germline V CDR1 and CDR2: SGHNT, YYREEE (reference sequence). This CDR3 region has 18 residues. V lost 0 bases to trimming and J lost 7 bases, with 20 bases between them. As DNA, the CDR3 is TGTGCCAGCAGCTTGGTGGGGAGGGGTCGACTTACGAATTCACCCCTCCACTTT. Translating it yields CASSLVGRGRLTNSPLHF.

The chain has TRBV27 and TRBJ2-1; tentative D call: TRBD1 (6 bases). Germline V gene data show CDR1 as MNHEY and CDR2 as SMNVEV (reference sequence). The CDR3 length is 15 residues. Trimming stripped 3 bases from V and 6 bases from J, with 15 bases between. The CDR3 loop reads CASSFGRGYSNEQFF. The CDR3, as DNA: TGTGCCAGCAGTTTCGGCAGGGGATATAGCAATGAGCAGTTCTTC.

This clone was seen a handful of times. The genes are TRBV5-4 and TRBJ2-4; D is ambiguous. Trimming stripped 6 bases from V and 4 bases from J, with 14 bases between. CDR1 SGHNT and CDR2 YYREEE come from the germline V gene (reference sequence). The CDR3 runs to 14 residues. CDR3 loop: CASTNPSAKNIQYF. The CDR3 DNA reads as TGTGCCAGCACCAACCCCTCTGCGAAAAACATTCAGTACTTC.

The V call is TRBV27, the J call TRBJ2-1; D unresolved. Trimming took off 4 bases at V and 5 bases at J, with 18 bases between the two ends. The CDR3 covers 16 residues. Germline lookup yields CDR1 MNHEY and CDR2 SMNVEV (reference sequence). The DNA for the CDR3 is TGTGCCAGCAGTTCCAACTCAGGAATTCGTAACAATGAGCAGTTCTTC. Its translation is CASSSNSGIRNNEQFF.

The CDR3 nucleotides read TGTGCCAGCAGCTTGGTAGGGACAGGGGAGGCTGAGCAGTTCTTC. Its translation is CASSLVGTGEAEQFF. The chain is built from TRBV5-4 and TRBJ2-1; 10 bases map to TRBD1. J gave up 9 bases and V 0 bases, and 6 bases lay outside the gene matches. The CDR3 loop spans 15 amino acids. The germline V gene has CDR1 SGHNT and CDR2 YYREEE (reference sequence).

This rearrangement joins TRBV7-8 to TRBJ1-3; TRBD1 agrees at 7 bases. Trimming removed 2 bases from V and 1 base from J; junction bases left unmatched: 14. The CDR3 spans 19 residues. Germline values: CDR1 SGHVS, CDR2 FQNEAQ. The CDR3 sequence: CASSLFYPGAGGSGNTIYF. In DNA form, the CDR3 reads TGTGCCAGCAGCTTATTTTATCCAGGGGCAGGGGGGTCTGGAAACACCATATATTTT.

This chain joins TRBV6-5 and TRBJ2-1; D is possibly TRBD1 (7 bases). The germline V gene encodes CDR1 MNHEY and CDR2 SVGAGI. The CDR3 sequence is 11 residues long. Trimming removed 5 bases from V and 11 bases from J, with 10 bases in between. CDR3 residues: CASSPGGKQFF. CDR3 in DNA: TGTGCCAGCAGTCCAGGGGGGAAGCAGTTCTTC.

The V call is TRBV19, the J call TRBJ1-2, with TRBD1 matching over 8 bases. The V segment lost 9 bases and the J segment 0 bases; nucleotides outside the gene matches: 9. This CDR3 contains 15 residues. The germline V gene has CDR1 LNHDA and CDR2 SQIVND (reference sequence). CDR3 region: CASHRGDTTNYGYTF. The CDR3 DNA sequence: TGTGCCAGCCACAGGGGGGATACAACTAACTATGGCTACACCTTC.

V and J are TRBV27 and TRBJ2-7, with no clear D. Germline V gene data show CDR1 as MNHEY and CDR2 as SMNVEV (reference sequence). Trimming took off 7 bases at V and 2 bases at J, with 12 bases between the two ends. CDR3 length equals 13 residues. The CDR3 spells CASISYVPYEQYF. The CDR3 DNA reads as TGTGCCAGCATCAGTTACGTGCCCTACGAGCAGTACTTC.

The V call is TRBV19, the J call TRBJ2-6, with D possibly matching TRBD2 (5 bases). This CDR3 has 14 residues. The V and J ends lost 4 bases and 2 bases respectively, with 6 bases between them. Germline V CDR1 and CDR2: LNHDA, SQIVND (reference sequence). Written as DNA, the CDR3 is TGTGCCAGTAGTAACGGGGCTGGGGCCAACGTCCTGACTTTC. Translating gives CASSNGAGANVLTF. The complete variable domain, with remaining parts taken from reference TRBV19 and TRBJ2-6, reads DGGITQSPKYLFRKEGQNVTLSCEQNLNHDAMYWYRQDPGQGLRLIYYSQIVNDFQKGDIAEGYSVSREKKESFPLTVTSAQKNPTAFYLCASSNGAGANVLTFGAGSRLTVL.

This CDR3 reads CASSPGQGHSPLHF. The CDR3 bases are TGTGCCAGTAGTCCGGGACAGGGACATTCACCCCTCCACTTT. This sequence joins TRBV19 and TRBJ1-6, with 9 bases lining up with TRBD1. The V and J ends lost 5 bases and 8 bases, in that order; junction bases with no gene match: 4. The CDR3 runs to 14 residues. The germline gives CDR1 LNHDA, CDR2 SQIVND (reference sequence). Supplemented by reference TRBV19 and TRBJ1-6, the full variable domain reads DGGITQSPKYLFRKEGQNVTLSCEQNLNHDAMYWYRQDPGQGLRLIYYSQIVNDFQKGDIAEGYSVSREKKESFPLTVTSAQKNPTAFYLCASSPGQGHSPLHFGNGTRLTVT.

The J gene is TRBJ1-1, the V gene TRBV29-1, with D possibly being TRBD1 (6 bases). This CDR3 has 12 residues. The germline CDR1 and CDR2 sequences are SQVTM and ANQGSEA. V was trimmed by 2 bases and J by 7 bases, leaving 11 bases between them. In nucleotides, the CDR3 is TGCAGCGTTGAAAGCGGGGGCGGTGAAGCTTTCTTT. The encoded protein is CSVESGGGEAFF. Drawing the rest from reference TRBV29-1 and TRBJ1-1, the complete variable domain is SAVISQKPSRDICQRGTSLTIQCQVDSQVTMMFWYRQQPGQSLTLIATANQGSEATYESGFVIDKFPISRPNLTFSTLTVSNMSPEDSSIYLCSVESGGGEAFFGQGTRLTVV.

The chain couples TRBV2 to TRBJ2-7; D not certain. CDR3 length: 11 amino acids. Germline V CDR1 and CDR2: SNHLY, FYNNEI. V gave up 10 bases and J gave up 7 bases, with 14 bases separating them. CDR3 region: CATSGAWEQYF. The CDR3 bases are TGTGCCACCTCTGGAGCGTGGGAGCAGTACTTC. The entire variable domain, with the rest obtained from reference TRBV2 and TRBJ2-7, is as follows: EPEVTQTPSHQVTQMGQEVILRCVPISNHLYFYWYRQILGQKVEFLVSFYNNEISEKSEIFDDQFSVERPDGSNFTLKIRSTKLEDSAMYFCATSGAWEQYFGPGTRLTVT.

This sequence joins TRBV9 and TRBJ2-5; TRBD1 agrees at 8 bases. Germline lookup yields CDR1 SGDLS and CDR2 YYNGEE. The CDR3 length is 15 residues. After removal of 1 base from V and 2 bases from J, the junction contained 4 bases not matched to a gene. In nucleotides, the CDR3 is TGTGCCAGCAGCGTAAGGACAGGGACACAAGAGACCCAGTACTTC. Translation gives CASSVRTGTQETQYF.

The rearrangement joins TRBV7-9 to TRBJ2-5, with 8 positions matching TRBD1. The CDR3 spans 13 residues. The V and J ends lost 6 bases and 6 bases, in that order; junction bases with no gene match: 6. CDR1 and CDR2 (germline): SEHNR, FQNEAQ (reference sequence). CDR3 in DNA: TGTGCCAGCAGGGTCGGACAGGGTCAGACCCAGTACTTC. This gives the protein CASRVGQGQTQYF.

The chain uses TRBV6-6 and TRBJ2-7, with TRBD1 as a possible D gene (6 bases). The CDR3 covers 15 residues. The germline gives CDR1 MNHNY, CDR2 SVGAGI (reference sequence). Trimming pared 2 bases from V and 3 bases from J, leaving 14 bases between. The CDR3 loop is CASSYPGTRSYEQYF. The CDR3 DNA is TGTGCCAGCAGTTACCCCGGGACACGAAGCTACGAGCAGTACTTC.

J is TRBJ2-5 and V is TRBV7-9, with TRBD2 matching 9 bases. The CDR3 loop spans 18 amino acids. J lost 4 bases, V lost 5 bases, and 17 bases had no gene match. Germline V gives CDR1 SEHNR, CDR2 FQNEAQ (reference sequence). The CDR3 DNA sequence: TGTGCCAGCAGCCCAGCCGTAACGGGACTAGCTCTACGAGAGACCCAGTACTTC. Its translation: CASSPAVTGLALRETQYF.